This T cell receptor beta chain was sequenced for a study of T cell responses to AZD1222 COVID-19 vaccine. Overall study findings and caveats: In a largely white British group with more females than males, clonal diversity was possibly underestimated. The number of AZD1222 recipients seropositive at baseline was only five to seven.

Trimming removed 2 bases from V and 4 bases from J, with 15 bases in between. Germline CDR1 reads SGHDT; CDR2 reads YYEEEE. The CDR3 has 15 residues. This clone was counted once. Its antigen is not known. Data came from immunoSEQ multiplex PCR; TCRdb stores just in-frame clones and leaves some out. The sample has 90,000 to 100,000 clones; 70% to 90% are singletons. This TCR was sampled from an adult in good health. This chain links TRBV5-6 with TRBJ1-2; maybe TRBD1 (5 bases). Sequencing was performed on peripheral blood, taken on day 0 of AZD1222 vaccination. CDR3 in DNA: TGTGCCAGCAGCTTTATTCGGGACCCTCTCTATGGCTACACCTTC. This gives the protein CASSFIRDPLYGYTF.